This T cell receptor (beta chain) was profiled in a study of T cell repertoires in cytomegalovirus infection. This clonotype showed up many times. Its specificity is not known. TCRdb re-analysed the reads in MiXCR, keeping a single row per CDR3 protein. Of about 830,000 distinct CDR3 sequences detected, around a third appear once; the ten largest clones hold around 11%. The sample consisted of cultured CD8+ T cells from PBMCs, taken from culture after CMV antigen stimulation. The TCR was taken from a human donor in good health (CMV status not recorded). Some clones in this sample may be carry-over from other donors' samples.

The CDR3 DNA reads as TGTGCCAGCAGCTTGGTATCCCCACCTCATCCAACCGGGGAGCTGTTTTTT. This sequence encodes CASSLVSPPHPTGELFF. The chain employs TRBV5-6 and TRBJ2-2; D gene ambiguous. Looked up from germline, CDR1 is SGHDT and CDR2 is YYEEEE. CDR3 length equals 17 residues. V gave up 0 bases and J gave up 5 bases, with 17 bases separating them.